This section outlines one T cell receptor (beta chain) sequence together with its context. This entry belongs to a study of blood T cell repertoires in COVID-19. Study information: PBMCs, B-cell-depleted T cells, or T cells were the source of the cDNA or gDNA that made up the material.

Per the original methods: The assay estimated nucleated cells by amplifying reference gene primers. Assay used: immunoSEQ multiplex PCR; TCRdb lists only in-frame clones, some missing. That table supplies the V and J calls and clone size; D and trimming were determined from the DNA. This sample has about 190,000 clones; around 79% occur once, and the top ten carry around an eighth. Sequences were obtained from peripheral blood. This receptor was obtained from a woman in her forties or fifties with acute or convalescent COVID-19.

The CDR3 sequence is CATSASGTSTDTQYF. The CDR3, as DNA: TGTGCCACCAGCGCTAGCGGGACTAGCACAGATACGCAGTATTTT. The rearrangement uses TRBV15 and TRBJ2-3, with TRBD2 matching 9 bases. Germline V CDR1 and CDR2: LNHNV, YYDKDF (reference sequence). This CDR3 comprises 15 residues. Unmatched junction bases numbered 3, after V lost 5 bases and J lost 0 bases.